A selection of T cell receptor beta chains follows, all from one sample in a study of response to subunit inactivated influenza vaccine. TCRdb fed the RT-PCR reads into MiXCR, producing one record per CDR3 protein. Seen here are some 600,000 distinct CDR3 sequences, 13% to 15% observed once, and the top ten hold 6% to 9.5%. The sample was PBMCs from blood, taken around 15 days before vaccination. The receptors stem from a man aged 50 or older who received an inactivated influenza vaccine. Both conserved end residues are part of each CDR3. D genes are given only for firm matches. Some rows mark clone size as missing; the rest say once, few, many or name a class of expanded clone.

TRBD2	TRBJ2-5	.	TRBV28	TGTGCCAGCAGTTTATCCTCTGTTTCTAGCGGGGCGGTGGTCGAAGAGACCCAGTACTTC	CASSLSSVSSGAVVEETQYF
.	TRBJ2-2	.	TRBV20-1	TGCAGTGCTAGAGATCCCAAAGGACAGATCACCGGGGAGCTGTTTTTT	CSARDPKGQITGELFF
.	TRBJ2-4	.	TRBV7-3	TGTGCCAGCAGCTTATTCCCCCCTGGCAGGGGCAATGGCAAAAACATTCAGTACTTC	CASSLFPPGRGNGKNIQYF
.	TRBJ2-7	many	TRBV6-5	TGTGCCAGCAGTTACCGGTTAAGCCCCTACGAGCAGTACTTC	CASSYRLSPYEQYF
.	TRBJ2-3	.	TRBV29-1	TGCAGCGTTGGTTCAGACTATACGCAGTATTTT	CSVGSDYTQYF
TRBD2	TRBJ2-5	few	TRBV11-2	TGTGCCAGCAGCTTGCTTAGCGGGGGGGCCCAAGAGACCCAGTACTTC	CASSLLSGGAQETQYF
.	TRBJ2-7	few	TRBV5-1	TGCGCCAGCAGCAGGGGCAGTGTGTACGAGCAGTACTTC	CASSRGSVYEQYF
TRBD1	TRBJ2-3	.	TRBV7-2	TGTGCCAGCAGCCGAACAGGGGGAGATACGCAGTATTTT	CASSRTGGDTQYF
.	TRBJ2-1	many	TRBV7-2	TGTGCCAGCAGTCGCGCGGCGGGTCAATACAATGAGCAGTTCTTC	CASSRAAGQYNEQFF
.	TRBJ1-3	.	TRBV20-1	TGCAGTGCTAGTGGGAAGCCGAGCTCTGGAAACACCATATATTTT	CSASGKPSSGNTIYF
.	TRBJ2-7	.	TRBV15	TGTGCCACCAGCAGAGATCTACGGGCCGGGGAGCAGTACTTC	CATSRDLRAGEQYF
.	TRBJ2-7	.	TRBV5-1	TGCGCCAGCAGCTTCACTGCGACACCGTACTCCTACGAGCAGTACTTC	CASSFTATPYSYEQYF
TRBD2	TRBJ2-1	.	TRBV2	TGTGCCAACCGTAGCGGGTCGTACAATGAGCAGTTCTTC	CANRSGSYNEQFF
.	TRBJ2-4	.	TRBV7-2	TGTGCCAGCAGCTTAGTAGTCACTCAAACAGCCAAAAACATTCAGTACTTC	CASSLVVTQTAKNIQYF
TRBD1	TRBJ2-7	many	TRBV4-3	TGCGCCAGCAGCCAAGTCTGGACAGGCCGTTACGAGCAGTACTTC	CASSQVWTGRYEQYF
TRBD2	TRBJ2-5	few	TRBV6-1	TGTGCCAGCAGCCGCGGGGGGGCAAAGACCCAGTACTTC	CASSRGGAKTQYF
.	TRBJ1-1	few	TRBV12-3/TRBV12-4	TGTGCCAGCAGTCCTGCGCGGGGGGGGACTGAAGCTTTCTTT	CASSPARGGTEAFF
TRBD1	TRBJ2-5	few	TRBV5-1	TGCGCCAGCAGCTTGTACAGGGGGGAATCGGAGACCCAGTACTTC	CASSLYRGESETQYF
.	TRBJ1-6	many	TRBV28	TGTGCCAGCAGTCTCTCGGGGTATAATTCACCCCTCCACTTT	CASSLSGYNSPLHF
TRBD2	TRBJ2-3	many	TRBV6-5	TGTGCCAGCAGTTACTCCCGGGGGGTGGTCACAGATACGCAGTATTTT	CASSYSRGVVTDTQYF
.	TRBJ2-3	many	TRBV11-3	TGTGCCAGCAGCCTAGGATGGAGCACAGATACGCAGTATTTT	CASSLGWSTDTQYF
TRBD1	TRBJ1-1	.	TRBV28	TGTGCCAGCAGTCCACGACAGGGGGCGATTGGTGAAGCTTTCTTT	CASSPRQGAIGEAFF
TRBD1	TRBJ2-3	.	TRBV20-1	TGCAGTGCTCTGGGACAGCCCCCCACTACGCAGTATTTT	CSALGQPPTTQYF
.	TRBJ1-2	few	TRBV29-1	TGCAGCGTTGAAGACGGTCGGGAGAGTAACTATGGCTACACCTTC	CSVEDGRESNYGYTF
.	TRBJ1-2	few	TRBV7-2	TGTGCCAGCAGCAACGCTGGACAGAGGTATGGCTACACCTTC	CASSNAGQRYGYTF
.	TRBJ2-7	few	TRBV5-1	TGCGCCAGCAGCTTGGGAACGAATATTGGAGGTGGACAACGAGGGGCCCACGAGCAGTACTTC	CASSLGTNIGGGQRGAHEQYF
TRBD2	TRBJ2-1	.	TRBV28	TGTGCCAGCAGTTTTTGGCGGGAGAGCTCCTACAATGAGCAGTTCTTC	CASSFWRESSYNEQFF
.	TRBJ1-2	many	TRBV28	TGTGCCAGCAGTTCCACGTTTAACTATGGCTACACCTTC	CASSSTFNYGYTF
.	TRBJ1-5	few	TRBV5-5	TGTGCCAGCAGCTTTTTGACAGACTCCAATCAGCCCCAGCATTTT	CASSFLTDSNQPQHF
.	TRBJ1-2	.	TRBV19	TGTGCCAGTAGTCTCGTAGGGAGACAGGACAGCTACACCTTC	CASSLVGRQDSYTF
TRBD1	TRBJ2-2	many	TRBV7-9	TGTGCCAGCAGACGGGACAGCAACACCGGGGAGCTGTTTTTT	CASRRDSNTGELFF
.	TRBJ1-2	few	TRBV4-2	TGTGCCAGCAGCCAAGATTCGGGGCGCTCCTATGGCTACACCTTC	CASSQDSGRSYGYTF
TRBD1	TRBJ2-1	few	TRBV6-1	TGTGCCAGCACCACCCGACAGGGGACCCTCTACAATGAGCAGTTCTTC	CASTTRQGTLYNEQFF
TRBD2	TRBJ2-7	few	TRBV10-2	TGTGCCAGCAGTGCGGGACTAGCGTCACCAAACTCCTACGAGCAGTACTTC	CASSAGLASPNSYEQYF
TRBD1	TRBJ1-1	many	TRBV5-1	TGCGCCAGCAGCTTGGGGGCGACAGGGGGAACTGAAGCTTTCTTT	CASSLGATGGTEAFF
.	TRBJ2-5	.	TRBV19	TGTGCCAGTAGTATCTGGTCGGGGGTTGAAGAGACCCAGTACTTC	CASSIWSGVEETQYF
TRBD2	TRBJ2-3	few	TRBV11-2	TGTGCCAGCAGCTTGAGTCGGGACTACACCACAGATACGCAGTATTTT	CASSLSRDYTTDTQYF
TRBD2	TRBJ2-7	.	TRBV6-5	TGTGCCAGCAGTTATTCCCTTTCAAGCGGGAGGACCTACGAGCAGTACTTC	CASSYSLSSGRTYEQYF
TRBD1	TRBJ2-7	few	TRBV19	TGTGCCAGTAGTCCCCGACAGGGACGATCCTACGAGCAGTACTTC	CASSPRQGRSYEQYF
TRBD1	TRBJ2-2	few	TRBV7-6	TGTGCCAGCAGCCAGGGACAGGGGAGGGAAAACACCGGGGAGCTGTTTTTT	CASSQGQGRENTGELFF
TRBD1	TRBJ1-1	many	TRBV28	TGTGCCACTAAGAGTTGGGCAGGGGGGACTGAAGCTTTCTTT	CATKSWAGGTEAFF
.	TRBJ1-4	few	TRBV4-2	TGTGCCAGCAGCCAACCATTCAGGGACCCCCGAGGACGGCCAACTAATGAAAAACTGTTTTTT	CASSQPFRDPRGRPTNEKLFF
.	TRBJ2-5	once	TRBV7-2	TGTGCCAGCAGCCTAACCGGGGTTGGGGCGGGTGGAGAGACCCAGTACTTC	CASSLTGVGAGGETQYF
TRBD1	TRBJ2-7	many	TRBV29-1	TGCAGCGTTGCTTGGGGACAGGGACCCTACGAGCAGTACTTC	CSVAWGQGPYEQYF
.	TRBJ1-2	.	TRBV20-1	TGCAGTGCTGGGCGGGGACAAGCTAACTATGGCTACACCTTC	CSAGRGQANYGYTF